This T cell receptor (beta chain) was recorded in a study of blood T cells in healthy people across ages. A J-beta primer mix and a sample-barcoded 5' primer were used in a second PCR of about 7 to 11 cycles. All samples yielded 2.5 million or more CDR3-containing paired-end reads. TCRdb redid the calling of the 5' RACE reads with MiXCR, one entry per CDR3 protein. The sample gives 500,000 to 600,000 distinct CDR3 sequences, 25% to 30% of which show up once; approximately 18% is in the top ten. This clonotype was found a few times. The receptor comes from a woman between 70 and 85 years old in good health. The sample was blood.

Here the CDR3 reads CASSHYVTGAVRNTIYF. The DNA of the CDR3 is TGTGCCAGCAGCCATTACGTAACTGGTGCCGTGAGAAACACCATATATTTT. This rearrangement joins TRBV14 to TRBJ1-3; D gene ambiguous. This CDR3 is 17 amino acids long. Germline lookup yields CDR1 SGHDN and CDR2 FVKESK. V was trimmed by 3 bases and J by 5 bases, leaving 20 bases between them.